This T cell receptor beta chain was captured in a study of blood T cell repertoires in COVID-19. Overall study context: Whether acute or convalescent, the COVID-19 samples came from the United States, Italy and Spain.

Sequencing used immunoSEQ multiplex PCR; TCRdb keeps in-frame clones, though not all of them. The table records 120,000 or so clones, roughly 84% of them present only once. This study enrolled people aged roughly 18 to 89 from about two dozen US geographic areas. Recovery meant two consecutive negative NP/OP PCR tests, professional clearance, or resolved symptoms. The clonotype was recovered from a woman in her twenties or thirties who had recovered from COVID-19. What was sequenced was PBMCs or T cells enriched from blood (not recorded which).

Written as DNA, the CDR3 is TGTGCCAGCAGGAGACAGGGGGGCCATCAGCCCCAGCATTTT. This codes for CASRRQGGHQPQHF. The chain joins TRBV28 to TRBJ1-5, with 9 bases identical to TRBD1. V lost 6 bases to trimming and J lost 5 bases; unmatched junction nucleotides: 5. From germline, CDR1 is MDHEN and CDR2 SYDVKM. The CDR3 is 14 residues long.